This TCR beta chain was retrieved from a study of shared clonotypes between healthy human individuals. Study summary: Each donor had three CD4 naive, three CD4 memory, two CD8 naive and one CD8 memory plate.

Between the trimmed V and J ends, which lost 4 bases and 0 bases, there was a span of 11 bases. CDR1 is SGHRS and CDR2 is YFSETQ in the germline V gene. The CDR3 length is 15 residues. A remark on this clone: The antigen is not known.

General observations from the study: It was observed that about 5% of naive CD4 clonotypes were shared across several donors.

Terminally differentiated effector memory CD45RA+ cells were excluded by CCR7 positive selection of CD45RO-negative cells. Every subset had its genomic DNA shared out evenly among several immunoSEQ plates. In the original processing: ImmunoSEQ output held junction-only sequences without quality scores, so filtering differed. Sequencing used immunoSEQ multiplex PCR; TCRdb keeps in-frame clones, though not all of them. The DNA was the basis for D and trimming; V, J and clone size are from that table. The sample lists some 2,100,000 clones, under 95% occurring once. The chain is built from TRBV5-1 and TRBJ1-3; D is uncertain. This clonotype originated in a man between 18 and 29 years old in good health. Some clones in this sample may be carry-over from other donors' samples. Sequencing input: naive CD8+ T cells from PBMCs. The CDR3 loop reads CASSEDLRSGNTIYF. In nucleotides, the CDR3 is TGCGCCAGCAGCGAGGACCTCCGCTCTGGAAACACCATATATTTT.